This T cell receptor beta chain came from a study of T-cell memory formation after mild COVID-19. A note on this clonotype: Its antigen is not known.

Study findings and constraints: The appearance of some responding clones in pre-infection memory suggested that cross-reactive memory joined.

MiXCR, applied by TCRdb to the 5' RACE reads, yields one record per CDR3 protein. The data show approximately 100,000 distinct CDR3 sequences, approximately 13% seen once. Germline CDR1 MNHEY, CDR2 SVGEGT. This CDR3 spans 17 amino acids. After removal of 7 bases from V and 5 bases from J, the junction contained 16 bases not matched to a gene. The sequence derives from an adult woman who had mild COVID-19 (a few samples of this study predate the infection). Cell type and time point are not known. J is TRBJ2-4 and V is TRBV6-2 or TRBV6-3; 8 bases fit TRBD1. Sample: PBMCs or a T cell subset sorted from them (not recorded which). The CDR3: CASTLTGGVDPENIQYF. CDR3 nucleotides: TGTGCCAGCACTCTCACAGGGGGTGTTGATCCGGAAAACATTCAGTACTTC.